This TCR beta chain derives from a study of cytomegalovirus exposure and HLA in healthy donors. The study ran its PCR with 60 Vbeta and 13 Jbeta primers. TCRdb's copy holds only in-frame clones and misses some; the assay was immunoSEQ multiplex PCR. Of more than 85,000 clones in the sample, roughly 70% were seen once. Study-level points and caveats: Looking again later, the authors saw that most CMV-associated TCR beta chains seemed HLA-restricted.

About this clone: The antigen is undetermined.

Sequencing was done on a sample of PBMCs. This TCR came from a man between 40 and 49 years old in good health and CMV-seronegative.

The CDR3 spells CATSVGGDDEKLFF. CDR3 nucleotides: TGTGCCACCAGCGTAGGGGGAGATGATGAAAAACTGTTTTTT. The chain employs TRBV15 and TRBJ1-4; weak D call: TRBD1 (6 bases). CDR1 is LNHNV, CDR2 YYDKDF, per germline (reference sequence). V lost 5 bases and J 6 bases, leaving 13 bases between the germline ends. The length of the CDR3 is 14 residues.